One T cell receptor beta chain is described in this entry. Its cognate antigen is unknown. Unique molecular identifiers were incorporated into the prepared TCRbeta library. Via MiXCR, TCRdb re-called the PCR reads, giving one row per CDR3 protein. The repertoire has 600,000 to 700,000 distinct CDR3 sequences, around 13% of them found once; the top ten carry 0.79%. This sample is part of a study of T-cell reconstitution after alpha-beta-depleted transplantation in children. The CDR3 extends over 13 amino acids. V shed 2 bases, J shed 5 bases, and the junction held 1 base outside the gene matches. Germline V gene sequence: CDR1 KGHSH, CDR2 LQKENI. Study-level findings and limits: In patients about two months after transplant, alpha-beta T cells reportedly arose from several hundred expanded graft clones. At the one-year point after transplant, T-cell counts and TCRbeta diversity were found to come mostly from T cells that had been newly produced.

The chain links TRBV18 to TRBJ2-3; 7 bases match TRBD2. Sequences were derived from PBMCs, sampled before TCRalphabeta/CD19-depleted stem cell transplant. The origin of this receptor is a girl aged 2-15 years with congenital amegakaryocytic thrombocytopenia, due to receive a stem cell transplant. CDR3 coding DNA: TGTGCCAGCTCACCAAGGGAGGGAGATACGCAGTATTTT. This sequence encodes CASSPREGDTQYF.